This TCR beta chain was sequenced for a study of Graves' ophthalmopathy and Graves' hyperthyroidism. Other autoimmune diseases, uncontrolled infections, pregnancy and lactation each led to patient exclusion. PBMCs were density-gradient isolated from roughly 10 ml fresh blood. Study-wide results and limits: Detection in blood was also observed for most expanded thyroid clonotypes above 0.001 frequency.

This clonotype has only a few counts. Antigen: not known. Trimming cost V 3 bases and J 4 bases; bases outside gene matches: 5. Germline CDR1 MDHEN, CDR2 SYDVKM. This CDR3 region has 14 residues. As the template, RNA transcripts were used to amplify TCR beta CDR3 regions. The first round was an RT-PCR with HTBI primers, and the second round was a multiplex PCR. TCRdb ran MiXCR on the multiplex PCR reads and lists one entry per CDR3 protein. The data contain fewer than 350,000 distinct CDR3 sequences, about a sixth of them seen just once; the ten biggest clones take up around an eighth. This sequence originates from an adult man with Graves' ophthalmopathy. The rearrangement uses TRBV28 and TRBJ1-1; 7 bases agree with TRBD1. The sample taken for sequencing was peripheral blood. DNA of the CDR3: TGTGCCAGCAGTTTGCTACAGGGGCTCACTGAAGCTTTCTTT. Translated: CASSLLQGLTEAFF.